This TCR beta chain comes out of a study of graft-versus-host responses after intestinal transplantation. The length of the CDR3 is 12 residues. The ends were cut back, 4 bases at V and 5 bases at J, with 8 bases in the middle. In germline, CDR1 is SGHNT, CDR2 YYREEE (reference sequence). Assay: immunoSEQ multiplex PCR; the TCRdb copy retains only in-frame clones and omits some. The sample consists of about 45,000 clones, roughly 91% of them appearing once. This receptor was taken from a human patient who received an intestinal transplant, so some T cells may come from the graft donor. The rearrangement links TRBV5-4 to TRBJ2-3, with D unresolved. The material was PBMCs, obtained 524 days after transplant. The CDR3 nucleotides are TGTGCCAGCAGCGCCCCCGGAGATACGCAGTATTTT. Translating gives CASSAPGDTQYF.